The T cell receptor beta chain under discussion was sequenced for a study of blood T cell repertoires in COVID-19. Turning to the study itself: Sources were T cells, B-cell-depleted T cells, or PBMCs; the material itself was cDNA or gDNA.

This clone showed up many times. In the original analysis: Estimation of nucleated cell counts was performed using reference gene primer amplification. Assay used: immunoSEQ multiplex PCR; TCRdb lists only in-frame clones, some missing. That table is the source of V, J and clone size, and D and trimming were worked out from the DNA. Among some 150,000 clones listed, 75% to 85% were seen once. The CDR3 consists of 14 residues. Germline V gene lookup returns CDR1 LNHDA and CDR2 SQIVND (reference sequence). The germline V and J ends were trimmed by 7 bases and 2 bases, with 12 bases remaining between them.

The chain is built from TRBV19 and TRBJ1-3, with D perhaps TRBD1 (6 bases). The sample comprised peripheral blood. This receptor was obtained from a woman between 50 and 59 years old in a cohort sampled during active or convalescent COVID-19. The CDR3: CASTDRDTGNTIYF. As DNA, the CDR3 is TGTGCCAGTACCGATCGGGACACTGGAAACACCATATATTTT.